A selection of T cell receptor beta chains follows, all from one sample in a study of cytomegalovirus exposure and HLA in healthy donors. Produced via immunoSEQ multiplex PCR; TCRdb's table is partial and in-frame only. This sample yields about 130,000 clones, of which 80% to 85% are seen a single time; about 8.1% belongs to the top ten. Specimen: PBMCs. These receptors originate from a woman in her 50s in good health and CMV-seropositive. Both conserved end residues are trimmed from each CDR3. D genes are given only for firm matches.

TRBV11-2,TRBJ1-2,TRBD1,ASSYSGTGDYGYT
TRBV30,TRBJ1-1,NA,AWSVGGLGNTEAF
TRBV7-8,TRBJ2-1,NA,ASSPTRREQF
TRBV6-5,TRBJ1-4,TRBD1,ASSSGTGGREKLF
TRBV10-2,TRBJ2-7,TRBD1,ASRSGTGSEQY
TRBV7-3,TRBJ1-1,NA,ASSLEVNTEAF
TRBV29-1,TRBJ2-3,TRBD2,SVGLADTQY
TRBV7-2,TRBJ2-5,NA,ASRPTAGTWETQY
TRBV25-1,TRBJ2-5,NA,ASNQGLRETQY
TRBV11-2,TRBJ1-1,NA,ASSFDKNTEAF
TRBV6-5,TRBJ1-2,NA,ASSYSGLQGFYGYT
TRBV5-8,TRBJ1-6,NA,ASSLVQGRGYNSPLH
TRBV7-8,TRBJ1-1,TRBD1,ASSFSGGQGSTEAF
TRBV7-9,TRBJ2-1,NA,ASSLVVYDEQF
TRBV7-2,TRBJ2-3,TRBD2,ASSLRYSGVSDTQY
TRBV9,TRBJ2-5,TRBD2,ASSPTNLAGGETQY
TRBV15,TRBJ1-1,NA,ATSRVARAVAEAF